The 30 T cell receptor beta chains below were found in one sample sequenced in a study of T cells in Graves' hyperthyroidism and ophthalmopathy (dated by TCRdb to the late 2010s). Library creation used multiplex PCR. The instrument given in TCRdb is Illumina HiSeq 2000. TCR beta CDR3 regions were amplified from RNA transcripts. The first round of RT-PCR for the TCR CDR3 was performed with the HTBI primer set and the Qiagen OneStep RT-PCR kit. TCRdb reran the public reads through fastp at Q25 and MiXCR, keeping productive beta chains. One record per CDR3 amino acid sequence lists the most common genes and DNA. Within this sample are 640,000 or so distinct CDR3 sequences, with roughly 14% of them counted one time only. The top ten clones comprise 4.3% of the sample. Sequences were obtained from blood. These receptors were obtained from a woman aged 40 to 49 with Graves' ophthalmopathy.

The chain combines TRBV12-5 with TRBJ1-5; D remains unclear. The V gene lost 8 bases and the J gene lost 7 bases, with 24 bases spanning the gap. Germline CDR1 is LGHNT and CDR2 is FRNRAP. The CDR3 loop spans 16 amino acids. CDR3 sequence: CASSPDLRNVDQPQHF. CDR3 nucleotide sequence: TGTGCTAGTTCGCCGGACTTAAGAAATGTGGACCAGCCCCAGCATTTT.

This clonotype showed up many times. This may be a read error: a much more frequent sequence differs by one nucleotide. This chain joins TRBV2 and TRBJ2-5; possible D gene TRBD2, 6 bases. Trimming took 10 bases from V and 5 from J, leaving 11 bases between them. The CDR3 has 11 residues. Germline loops: CDR1 SNHLY, CDR2 FYNNEI. CDR3 in amino acids: CAIPGSETQYF. In DNA form, the CDR3 reads TGTGCCATCCCCGGGAGTGAGACCCAGTACTTC.

The V and J genes are TRBV7-3 and TRBJ1-1; D is unclear. Trimming removed 4 bases at V and 1 base at J, with 10 bases between. Germline V CDR1 and CDR2: SGHTA, FQGTGA. This CDR3 comprises 14 residues. The CDR3 loop is CASSSAAGNTEAFF. CDR3 sequence (DNA): TGTGCCAGCAGCTCCGCAGCGGGGAACACTGAAGCTTTCTTT.

The table lists this clonotype with many counts. The rearrangement links TRBV6-1 to TRBJ1-3, with 7 bases aligning to TRBD1. V shed 4 bases, J shed 2 bases, and the junction held 2 bases outside the gene matches. The CDR3 totals 14 residues. In germline, CDR1 is MNHNS, CDR2 SASEGT. The DNA of the CDR3 is TGTGCCAGCAGTGTGACAGGGCCTGGAAACACCATATATTTT. It yields the protein CASSVTGPGNTIYF.

This clonotype was counted a few times. V gene TRBV6-1 combines with J gene TRBJ1-1; D is perhaps TRBD1 (6 bases). This CDR3 is built from 14 residues. CDR1 and CDR2 from the germline V gene are MNHNS and SASEGT. The ends were cut back, 5 bases at V and 2 bases at J, with 12 bases in the middle. This CDR3 reads CASSTGTINTEAFF. The CDR3 region has the DNA TGTGCCAGCAGTACCGGGACAATTAACACTGAAGCTTTCTTT.

This clonotype was seen a few times. The chain links TRBV12-3 or TRBV12-4 to TRBJ1-5; D might be TRBD1 (5 bases). The CDR3 extends over 16 amino acids. The V and J ends lost 4 bases and 2 bases respectively, with 15 bases between them. CDR3 amino acids: CASSSGPQGGNQPQHF. The CDR3 nucleotides are TGTGCCAGCAGTTCGGGCCCCCAAGGGGGCAATCAGCCCCAGCATTTT.

This chain uses TRBV6-5 with TRBJ1-1; TRBD1 is a possible D gene (5 bases). V shed 0 bases and J shed 1 base, with 9 bases lying between them. Germline V gene sequence: CDR1 MNHEY, CDR2 SVGAGI. The CDR3 has 15 residues. DNA of the CDR3: TGTGCCAGCAGTTACTCCCAGGGTTCGAACACTGAAGCTTTCTTT. It codes for CASSYSQGSNTEAFF.

Only a few counts were recorded for this clonotype. The chain uses TRBV20-1 and TRBJ2-2; D may be TRBD1 or TRBD2 (5 bases each). V was clipped by 3 bases and J by 4 bases, with 9 bases between them. CDR3 length: 13 amino acids. Germline CDR1 and CDR2: DFQATT and SNEGSKA (reference sequence). The CDR3 DNA reads as TGCAGTGCTAGGGGGGATATCACCGGGGAGCTGTTTTTT. Protein: CSARGDITGELFF.

This clonotype was counted only a few times. The V call is TRBV27, the J call TRBJ2-7; 9 bases are shared with TRBD1. CDR3 length: 15 amino acids. Germline lookup yields CDR1 MNHEY and CDR2 SMNVEV (reference sequence). Trimming removed 5 bases from V and 3 bases from J; junction bases left unmatched: 8. The CDR3 sequence is CASSLQGQGHYEQYF. In DNA form, the CDR3 reads TGTGCCAGCAGTCTTCAAGGACAGGGGCACTACGAGCAGTACTTC.

This clonotype showed up many times. The chain couples TRBV15 to TRBJ1-5; no definite D call. The germline CDR1 and CDR2 sequences are LNHNV and YYDKDF (reference sequence). With 3 bases removed from V and 0 bases from J, the gap between germline ends came to 9 bases. The CDR3 has 15 amino acids. This chain's CDR3 is CATSRWTSSNQPQHF. Here the CDR3 DNA reads TGTGCCACCAGCAGGTGGACTTCTAGCAATCAGCCCCAGCATTTT.

The J gene is TRBJ2-2, the V gene TRBV19; the D gene is possibly TRBD2 (5 bases). V was trimmed by 3 bases and J by 3 bases, leaving 8 bases between them. Germline V gene sequence: CDR1 LNHDA, CDR2 SQIVND (reference sequence). There are 14 residues in the CDR3. The DNA for the CDR3 is TGTGCCAGTAGTATGGGGAGTCACACCGGGGAGCTGTTTTTT. Protein: CASSMGSHTGELFF.

The rearrangement uses TRBV5-6 and TRBJ1-5; D might be TRBD1 (5 bases). V shed 1 base and J shed 7 bases, with 15 bases lying between them. Germline loops: CDR1 SGHDT, CDR2 YYEEEE. This CDR3 has 15 amino acids. This CDR3 reads CASSLRGRGDQPQHF. Written as DNA, the CDR3 is TGTGCCAGCAGCTTGAGGGGCCGGGGGGACCAGCCCCAGCATTTT.

The chain uses TRBV5-1 and TRBJ2-2; a weak D match, TRBD2 (6 bases). Germline values: CDR1 SGHRS, CDR2 YFSETQ. Trimming left V 4 bases short and J 0 bases short, with 13 bases between. CDR3 length: 16 residues. In nucleotides, the CDR3 is TGCGCCAGCAGCCTCGGACTAACTCCGAACACCGGGGAGCTGTTTTTT. Translation gives CASSLGLTPNTGELFF. Supplemented by reference TRBV5-1 and TRBJ2-2, the full variable domain reads KAGVTQTPRYLIKTRGQQVTLSCSPISGHRSVSWYQQTPGQGLQFLFEYFSETQRNKGNFPGRFSGRQFSNSRSEMNVSTLELGDSALYLCASSLGLTPNTGELFFGEGSRLTVL.

This clonotype has a count of ten or more. The gene calls are TRBV19 and TRBJ2-7, with D maybe TRBD1 (7 bases). The V gene's germline CDR1 is LNHDA and CDR2 SQIVND (reference sequence). This CDR3 has 13 residues. V was cut by 10 bases and J by 0 bases, with 13 bases left in between. The CDR3 DNA is TGTGCCACCAGGGGGGATTTCTCCTACGAGCAGTACTTC. Residues: CATRGDFSYEQYF.

This clonotype was recorded at least ten times. The V call is TRBV4-3, the J call TRBJ2-7; 12 nucleotides agree with TRBD2. The CDR3 is 15 residues long. V was clipped by 4 bases and J by 4 bases; unmatched bases: 5. Per the germline V gene, CDR1 is LGHNA and CDR2 is YSLEER. In nucleotides, the CDR3 is TGCGCCAGCAGCCTAGGGACTAGCGGGCAATACGAGCAGTACTTC. Its translation is CASSLGTSGQYEQYF.

In its sample, this clonotype was seen many times. The rearrangement uses TRBV6-1 and TRBJ2-4; D ambiguous. V shed 7 bases and J shed 5 bases, with 15 bases lying between them. The germline CDR1 and CDR2 sequences are MNHNS and SASEGT. CDR3 length equals 14 residues. Written as DNA, the CDR3 is TGTGCCAGCAAACCCATTGACGTTCAAAACATTCAGTACTTC. Translated: CASKPIDVQNIQYF.

This clonotype was recorded at least ten times. This rearrangement joins TRBV24-1 to TRBJ1-5; TRBD1 is a possible D gene (5 bases). The CDR3 sequence is 14 residues long. Trimming removed 1 base at V and 4 bases at J, with 7 bases between. Germline V CDR1 and CDR2: KGHDR, SFDVKD. CDR3 protein: CATSDLWTNQPQHF. The DNA of the CDR3 is TGTGCCACCAGTGATTTATGGACAAATCAGCCCCAGCATTTT.

This clonotype came up many times. The genes are TRBV5-1 and TRBJ1-1; 8 bases line up with TRBD1. The germline gives CDR1 SGHRS, CDR2 YFSETQ. The CDR3 has 14 amino acids. The J segment lost 5 bases and the V segment lost 1 base, leaving 4 bases of the junction unmatched. CDR3 protein: CASSLWQGATEAFF. The DNA of the CDR3 is TGCGCCAGCAGCTTGTGGCAGGGGGCTACTGAAGCTTTCTTT. Complete variable domain (other parts from reference TRBV5-1 and TRBJ1-1): KAGVTQTPRYLIKTRGQQVTLSCSPISGHRSVSWYQQTPGQGLQFLFEYFSETQRNKGNFPGRFSGRQFSNSRSEMNVSTLELGDSALYLCASSLWQGATEAFFGQGTRLTVV.

V and J are TRBV29-1 and TRBJ2-5; TRBD2 is a possible D gene (7 bases). Per germline, CDR1 SQVTM and CDR2 ANQGSEA. This CDR3 contains 14 residues. V lost 1 base to trimming and J lost 1 base, with 10 bases between them. CDR3 DNA sequence: TGCAGCGTTGAAGGGGGGGGGGCCCAAGAGACCCAGTACTTC. Protein sequence: CSVEGGGAQETQYF.

The V call is TRBV27, the J call TRBJ1-2, with unresolved D. The V and J ends lost 3 bases and 3 bases respectively, with 11 bases between them. The CDR3 loop spans 14 amino acids. CDR1 and CDR2 from the germline V gene are MNHEY and SMNVEV (reference sequence). Here the CDR3 DNA reads TGTGCCAGCAGTTTCCACGGAAGAGACTATGGCTACACCTTC. Translating gives CASSFHGRDYGYTF.

The chain has TRBV4-1 and TRBJ2-2; tentative D call: TRBD1 (6 bases). Trimming pared 4 bases from V and 10 bases from J, leaving 16 bases between. The CDR3 is 14 residues long. CDR1 is MGHRA, CDR2 YSYEKL, per germline. As DNA, the CDR3 is TGCGCCAGCAGCCTTTCAACGGGGACATCGGAGCTGTTTTTT. It is translated as CASSLSTGTSELFF.

The rearrangement links TRBV15 to TRBJ2-5, with TRBD2 matching over 10 bases. The germline CDR1 and CDR2 sequences are LNHNV and YYDKDF (reference sequence). After removal of 1 base from V and 4 bases from J, the junction contained 15 bases not matched to a gene. The CDR3 has 19 amino acids. In DNA, the CDR3 is TGTGCCACCAGCAGAGTCCTGACGTTGGTAGCGGGAGGCCGAGAGACCCAGTACTTC. Translated: CATSRVLTLVAGGRETQYF.

This CDR3 is CASSQGHSGYEQYF. In DNA form, the CDR3 reads TGTGCCAGCAGCCAGGGTCATAGTGGTTACGAGCAGTACTTC. The gene calls are TRBV7-2 and TRBJ2-7, with a weak D call TRBD1 (5 bases). This CDR3 has 14 residues. Trimming stripped 5 bases from V and 4 bases from J, with 15 bases between. Germline values: CDR1 SGHTA, CDR2 FQGNSA.

In DNA form, the CDR3 reads TGTGCCAGTAGTATAGGTCTAGCGGGTTACACAGATACGCAGTATTTT. Residues: CASSIGLAGYTDTQYF. V is TRBV19 and J is TRBJ2-3; 8 bases are shared with TRBD2. CDR1 and CDR2 (germline): LNHDA, SQIVND (reference sequence). The CDR3 consists of 16 residues. V dropped 1 base and J dropped 2; count of bases not matched to a gene: 5.

This clonotype has at least ten counts. The gene calls are TRBV5-1 and TRBJ1-3; D is unclear. The germline V gene encodes CDR1 SGHRS and CDR2 YFSETQ. The CDR3 consists of 14 residues. The ends were cut back, 5 bases at V and 0 bases at J, with 9 bases in the middle. CDR3 nucleotide sequence: TGCGCCAGCAGGGGCTTCGGCTCTGGAAACACCATATATTTT. Residues: CASRGFGSGNTIYF.

In this sample, this clonotype turned up many times. The chain links TRBV27 to TRBJ1-2, with TRBD1 matching 11 bases. The CDR3 length is 15 residues. V lost 4 bases and J lost 8; bases outside the gene matches: 9. Germline CDR1 reads MNHEY; CDR2 reads SMNVEV (reference sequence). CDR3 sequence reads: CASSSLGQGAEGYTF. CDR3 bases: TGTGCCAGCAGTTCCCTTGGACAGGGGGCGGAGGGCTACACCTTC.

The chain has TRBV10-3 and TRBJ2-7, with 7 bases matching TRBD1. J gave up 3 bases and V 6 bases, and 8 bases lay outside the gene matches. The CDR3 consists of 14 residues. Germline V gives CDR1 ENHRY, CDR2 SYGVKD. CDR3 DNA sequence: TGTGCCATCAGACTAGGGACAGCCATCTACGAGCAGTACTTC. Encoded protein: CAIRLGTAIYEQYF.

This clonotype appeared many times. V is TRBV30 and J is TRBJ1-5; D gene uncertain. This CDR3 contains 13 residues. In germline, CDR1 is GTSNPN, CDR2 SVGIG (reference sequence). Deletions cut 2 bases from V and 4 bases from J, with 9 bases between. DNA for the CDR3: TGTGCCTGGAGTCGCAGCCCGAATCAGCCCCAGCATTTT. It is translated as CAWSRSPNQPQHF.

This clonotype has ten or more counts. The genes are TRBV29-1 and TRBJ1-1; D unresolved. This CDR3 has 13 amino acids. Germline CDR1 SQVTM, CDR2 ANQGSEA. The V and J ends lost 4 bases and 0 bases respectively, with 9 bases between them. Here the CDR3 DNA reads TGCAGCGTTGGTGGACGACTGAACACTGAAGCTTTCTTT. Its translation is CSVGGRLNTEAFF.

This clonotype was seen many times. The chain combines TRBV2 with TRBJ2-7; weak D call: TRBD1 (6 bases). V lost 7 bases and J lost 6, with 31 bases in between. This CDR3 comprises 18 residues. Germline CDR1 is SNHLY and CDR2 is FYNNEI. CDR3 DNA sequence: TGTGCCAGCAACAGCCGGGACAACGAACTAGTGGGTTCCCTCGAGCAGTACTTC. Translated: CASNSRDNELVGSLEQYF.